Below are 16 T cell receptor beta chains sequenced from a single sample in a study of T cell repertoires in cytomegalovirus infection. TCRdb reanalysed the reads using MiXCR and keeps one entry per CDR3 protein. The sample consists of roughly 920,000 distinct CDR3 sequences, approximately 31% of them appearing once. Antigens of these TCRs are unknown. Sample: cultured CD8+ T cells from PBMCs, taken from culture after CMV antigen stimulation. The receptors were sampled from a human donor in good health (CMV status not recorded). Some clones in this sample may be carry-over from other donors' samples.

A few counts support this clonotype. DNA for the CDR3: TGTGCCAGCAGTTCTGGACTCTTGGCTTACAATGGCTACACCTTC. Its translation: CASSSGLLAYNGYTF. The rearrangement uses TRBV28 and TRBJ1-2; D unresolved. Germline assignment: CDR1 MDHEN and CDR2 SYDVKM. V was clipped by 4 bases and J by 6 bases, with 18 bases between them. This CDR3 spans 15 amino acids.

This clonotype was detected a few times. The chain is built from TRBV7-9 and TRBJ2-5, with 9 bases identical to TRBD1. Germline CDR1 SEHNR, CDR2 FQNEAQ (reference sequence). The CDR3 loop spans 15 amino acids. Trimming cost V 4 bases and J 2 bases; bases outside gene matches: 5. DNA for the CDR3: TGTGCCAGCAGCTCCCCAGGGACAGGGCAAGAGACCCAGTACTTC. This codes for CASSSPGTGQETQYF.

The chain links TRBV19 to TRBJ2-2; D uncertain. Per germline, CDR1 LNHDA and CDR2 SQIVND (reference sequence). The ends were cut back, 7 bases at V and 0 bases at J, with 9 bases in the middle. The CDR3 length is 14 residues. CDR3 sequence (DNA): TGTGCCAGTACCTACGGTCCGAACACCGGGGAGCTGTTTTTT. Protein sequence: CASTYGPNTGELFF.

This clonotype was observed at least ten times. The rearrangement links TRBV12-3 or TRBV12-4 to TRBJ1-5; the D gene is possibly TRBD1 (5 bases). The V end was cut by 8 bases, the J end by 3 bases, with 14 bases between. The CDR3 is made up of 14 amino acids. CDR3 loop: CASGSGVFNQPQHF. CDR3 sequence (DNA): TGTGCCAGCGGCTCGGGGGTCTTCAATCAGCCCCAGCATTTT.

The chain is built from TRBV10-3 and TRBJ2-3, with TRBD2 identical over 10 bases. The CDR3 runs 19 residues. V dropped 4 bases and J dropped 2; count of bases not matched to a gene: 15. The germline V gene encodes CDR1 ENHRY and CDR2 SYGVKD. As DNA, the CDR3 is TGTGCCATCAGTGGGCGGATAGAAGCGGGGGGGCGTTTCACAGATACGCAGTATTTT. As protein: CAISGRIEAGGRFTDTQYF.

CDR3 loop: CASSAGQNQETQYF. The CDR3 DNA reads TGTGCCAGCAGCGCGGGACAGAACCAAGAGACCCAGTACTTC. The rearrangement joins TRBV11-3 to TRBJ2-5, with D tentatively TRBD1 (7 bases). Trimming left V 5 bases short and J 0 bases short, with 10 bases between. CDR1 is SGHNT and CDR2 is YENEEA in the germline V gene. The CDR3 runs to 14 residues.

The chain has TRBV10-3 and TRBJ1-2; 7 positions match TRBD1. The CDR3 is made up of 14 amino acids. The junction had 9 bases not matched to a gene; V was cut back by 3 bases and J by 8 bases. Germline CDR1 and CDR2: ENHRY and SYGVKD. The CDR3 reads CAISDSGQLIGYTF. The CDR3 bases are TGTGCCATCAGTGATTCGGGACAGTTGATAGGCTACACCTTC.

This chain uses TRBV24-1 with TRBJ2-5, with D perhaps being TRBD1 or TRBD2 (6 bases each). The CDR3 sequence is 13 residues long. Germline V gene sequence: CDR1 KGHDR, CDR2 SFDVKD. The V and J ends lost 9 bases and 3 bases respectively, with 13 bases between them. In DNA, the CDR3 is TGTGCCACCTCAATGGGGGGCGAAGAGACCCAGTACTTC. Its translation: CATSMGGEETQYF.

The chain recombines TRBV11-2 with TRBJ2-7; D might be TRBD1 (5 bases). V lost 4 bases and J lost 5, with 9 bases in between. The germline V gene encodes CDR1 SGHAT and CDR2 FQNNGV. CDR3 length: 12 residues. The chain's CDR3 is CASSYSQDEQYV. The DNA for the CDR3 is TGTGCCAGCAGCTATTCACAGGACGAGCAGTACGTC.

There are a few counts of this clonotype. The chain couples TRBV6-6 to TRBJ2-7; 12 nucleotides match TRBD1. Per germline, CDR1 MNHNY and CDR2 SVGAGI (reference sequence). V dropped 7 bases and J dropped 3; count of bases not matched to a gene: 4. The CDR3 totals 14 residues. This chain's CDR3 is CASNRDRGHYEQYF. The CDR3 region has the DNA TGTGCCAGCAACAGGGACAGGGGGCACTACGAGCAGTACTTC.

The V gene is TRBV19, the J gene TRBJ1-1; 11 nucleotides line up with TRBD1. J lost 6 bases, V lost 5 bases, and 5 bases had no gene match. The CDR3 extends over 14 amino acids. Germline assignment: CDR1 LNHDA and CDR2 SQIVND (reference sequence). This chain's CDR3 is CASSLGQGAAEAFF. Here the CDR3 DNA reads TGTGCCAGTAGTTTAGGACAGGGGGCCGCTGAAGCTTTCTTT.

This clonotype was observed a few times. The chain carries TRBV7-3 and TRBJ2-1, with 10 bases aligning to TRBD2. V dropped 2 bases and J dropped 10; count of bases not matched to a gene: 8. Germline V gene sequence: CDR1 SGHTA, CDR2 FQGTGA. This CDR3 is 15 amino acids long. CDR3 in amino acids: CASSLERGGVREQFF. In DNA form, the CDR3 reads TGTGCCAGCAGCTTAGAGCGGGGGGGGGTAAGGGAGCAGTTCTTC.

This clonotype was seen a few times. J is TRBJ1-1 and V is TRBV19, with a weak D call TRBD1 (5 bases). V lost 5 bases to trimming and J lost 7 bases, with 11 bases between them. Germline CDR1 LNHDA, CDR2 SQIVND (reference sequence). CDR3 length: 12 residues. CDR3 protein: CASSSDTIEAFF. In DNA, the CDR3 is TGTGCCAGTAGTTCGGACACCATTGAAGCTTTCTTT.

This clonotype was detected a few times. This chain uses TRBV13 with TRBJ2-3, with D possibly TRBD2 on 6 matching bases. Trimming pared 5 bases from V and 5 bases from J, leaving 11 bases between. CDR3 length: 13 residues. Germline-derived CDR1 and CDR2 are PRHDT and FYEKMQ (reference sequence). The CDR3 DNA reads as TGTGCCAGCAGCACTAGCAGGTTAGATACGCAGTATTTT. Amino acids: CASSTSRLDTQYF.

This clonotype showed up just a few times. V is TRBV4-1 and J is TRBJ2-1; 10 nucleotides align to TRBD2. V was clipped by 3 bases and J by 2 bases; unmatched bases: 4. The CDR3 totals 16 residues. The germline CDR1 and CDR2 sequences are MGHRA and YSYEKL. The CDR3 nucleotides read TGCGCCAGCAGCCAGACGGGACTAGCGCCCTACAATGAGCAGTTCTTC. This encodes CASSQTGLAPYNEQFF.

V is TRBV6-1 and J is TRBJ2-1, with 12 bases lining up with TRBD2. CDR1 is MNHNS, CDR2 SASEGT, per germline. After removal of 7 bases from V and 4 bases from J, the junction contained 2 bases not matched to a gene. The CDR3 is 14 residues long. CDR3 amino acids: CASKGTSGYNEQFF. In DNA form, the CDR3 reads TGTGCCAGCAAGGGGACTAGCGGGTACAATGAGCAGTTCTTC.